A single sample is the source of the 28 T cell receptor beta chains below, sequenced in a study of blood T cell repertoires in COVID-19. Clones were read by immunoSEQ multiplex PCR, and TCRdb kept only the in-frame ones, dropping some. The profile shows 360,000 or so clones, 75% to 90% of them singletons. The sequenced sample was PBMCs or T cells enriched from blood (not recorded which). These receptors all stem from a woman in her forties or fifties who had recovered from COVID-19.

DNA for the CDR3: TGTGCCAGTAGTATCCGCCTGACTAGTTTTGGCACAGATACGCAGTATTTT. This sequence encodes CASSIRLTSFGTDTQYF. The chain carries TRBV19 and TRBJ2-3; a weak D match, TRBD2 (6 bases). The CDR3 totals 17 residues. Per germline, CDR1 LNHDA and CDR2 SQIVND (reference sequence). Trimming took off 3 bases at V and 1 base at J, with 17 bases between the two ends.

The chain couples TRBV6-5 to TRBJ1-4, with D perhaps TRBD1 (5 bases). The CDR3 length is 15 residues. From germline, CDR1 is MNHEY and CDR2 SVGAGI. The ends were cut back, 3 bases at V and 7 bases at J, with 15 bases in the middle. The CDR3 DNA is TGTGCCAGCAGTTATGGGGCAGGACGGGCTGAAAAACTGTTTTTT. Protein sequence: CASSYGAGRAEKLFF.

This clone was recorded a few times. The chain combines TRBV4-2 with TRBJ1-1; D remains ambiguous. The CDR3 is 13 amino acids. The germline CDR1 and CDR2 sequences are LGHNA and YNFKEQ. V lost 3 bases, J lost 6 bases, and 11 bases lay in between. CDR3 loop: CASSQDYRSEAFF. In nucleotides, the CDR3 is TGTGCCAGCAGCCAGGACTATAGGTCTGAAGCTTTCTTT.

CDR3 sequence (DNA): TGTGCCAGCAGTCTCGTAGCGGGGGACTCTGGGGCCAACGTCCTGACTTTC. It translates to CASSLVAGDSGANVLTF. The rearrangement uses TRBV27 and TRBJ2-6; 9 bases are a match to TRBD2. J gave up 0 bases and V 5 bases, and 5 bases lay outside the gene matches. The CDR3 runs to 17 residues. From germline, CDR1 is MNHEY and CDR2 SMNVEV (reference sequence).

This chain joins TRBV11-2 and TRBJ1-5; tentatively, D is TRBD1 (6 bases). Trimming took 5 bases from V and 2 from J, leaving 10 bases between them. This CDR3 spans 14 amino acids. Germline V CDR1 and CDR2: SGHAT, FQNNGV. The CDR3 spells CASSQGFGNQPQHF. The DNA of the CDR3 is TGTGCCAGCAGCCAGGGGTTCGGCAATCAGCCCCAGCATTTT.

This chain links TRBV30 with TRBJ1-1; D perhaps matches TRBD1 (5 bases). The CDR3 totals 13 residues. Germline V gene lookup returns CDR1 GTSNPN and CDR2 SVGIG (reference sequence). The V and J ends lost 0 bases and 6 bases respectively, with 11 bases between them. The CDR3 DNA is TGTGCCTGGAGTGTGGGGGGAACGGCTGAAGCTTTCTTT. Translated: CAWSVGGTAEAFF.

This chain links TRBV4-2 with TRBJ1-4, with D hard to call. The CDR3 loop spans 18 amino acids. The germline V gene encodes CDR1 LGHNA and CDR2 YNFKEQ. Trimming left V 4 bases short and J 3 bases short, with 21 bases between. CDR3 in DNA: TGTGCCAGCAGCCCCGGCCTCCCGGGATCCGCCGCTAATGAAAAACTGTTTTTT. Amino acids: CASSPGLPGSAANEKLFF.

V gene TRBV15 combines with J gene TRBJ2-3; 9 bases map to TRBD1. The germline gives CDR1 LNHNV, CDR2 YYDKDF (reference sequence). The CDR3 covers 19 residues. After removal of 0 bases from V and 1 base from J, the junction contained 11 bases not matched to a gene. The CDR3 here is CATSRERLDRGARTDTQYF. The CDR3 nucleotides read TGTGCCACCAGCAGAGAGCGCCTCGACAGGGGGGCCCGCACAGATACGCAGTATTTT.

In DNA, the CDR3 is TGTGCCAGCAGCTTGGAAAGACAGGGGTATGGCTACACCTTC. Residues: CASSLERQGYGYTF. The chain couples TRBV5-6 to TRBJ1-2, with TRBD1 identical over 8 bases. The CDR3 sequence is 14 residues long. The V gene's germline CDR1 is SGHDT and CDR2 YYEEEE. The V gene end was trimmed by 0 bases and the J gene end by 5 bases; junction bases not matched to a gene: 3.

V is TRBV5-8 and J is TRBJ1-3; D is perhaps TRBD1 (5 bases). CDR1 and CDR2 (germline): SGHTS, YDEGEE. The V and J ends lost 4 bases and 3 bases respectively, with 17 bases between them. The length of the CDR3 is 16 residues. The CDR3 loop is CASSLTGGDYGNTIYF. DNA for the CDR3: TGTGCCAGCAGCCTAACCGGGGGAGATTATGGAAACACCATATATTTT.

The V and J genes are TRBV5-1 and TRBJ2-7; a possible D gene is TRBD1 (7 bases). Germline CDR1 and CDR2: SGHRS and YFSETQ. This CDR3 comprises 16 residues. The V end lost 0 bases, the J end lost 2 bases, and 15 bases lay between the germline ends. CDR3 nucleotide sequence: TGCGCCAGCAGCTTGGGGGGCGGGGACAGTACCTACGAGCAGTACTTC. Translating it yields CASSLGGGDSTYEQYF.

V and J are TRBV20-1 and TRBJ2-7; D possibly corresponds to TRBD1 (5 bases). V was clipped by 3 bases and J by 0 bases, with 12 bases between them. The CDR3 has 14 amino acids. Germline CDR1 reads DFQATT; CDR2 reads SNEGSKA (reference sequence). The CDR3 loop reads CSASEYRGSYEQYF. The DNA of the CDR3 is TGCAGTGCTAGTGAGTATAGGGGCTCCTACGAGCAGTACTTC.

The chain couples TRBV7-2 to TRBJ1-1, with D maybe TRBD1 (5 bases). The CDR3 is 16 residues long. Trimming took 2 bases from V and 6 from J, leaving 19 bases between them. The V gene's germline CDR1 is SGHTA and CDR2 FQGNSA. As DNA, the CDR3 is TGTGCCAGCAGCTTAAGGCAGGGAAGAAGCGCCGCTGAAGCTTTCTTT. It codes for CASSLRQGRSAAEAFF.

This sequence joins TRBV7-9 and TRBJ1-2; TRBD1 is a possible D gene (6 bases). The CDR3 has 13 amino acids. Trimming cost V 5 bases and J 8 bases, with 15 bases left between them. Germline CDR1 SEHNR, CDR2 FQNEAQ (reference sequence). The CDR3 loop reads CASSPSNRDGYTF. The CDR3 DNA reads TGTGCCAGCAGCCCGAGCAACAGGGACGGCTACACCTTC.

This chain uses TRBV2 with TRBJ2-7, with TRBD2 matching 11 bases. Germline CDR1 SNHLY, CDR2 FYNNEI. V lost 3 bases, J lost 6 bases, and 7 bases stayed unmatched. This CDR3 has 15 residues. CDR3 DNA: TGTGCCAGCAGTGAGATCTCTAGCGGGGGGACCGAGCAGTACTTC. Translating gives CASSEISSGGTEQYF. Full variable domain (rest looked up from reference TRBV2 and TRBJ2-7): EPEVTQTPSHQVTQMGQEVILRCVPISNHLYFYWYRQILGQKVEFLVSFYNNEISEKSEIFDDQFSVERPDGSNFTLKIRSTKLEDSAMYFCASSEISSGGTEQYFGPGTRLTVT.

This clone was detected only once. The rearrangement links TRBV12-3 or TRBV12-4 to TRBJ2-5; D is ambiguous. Between the trimmed V and J ends, which lost 7 bases and 5 bases, there was a span of 14 bases. The CDR3 sequence is 13 residues long. CDR3 DNA sequence: TGTGCCAGCACGCGAGGCCCTGGGGAGACCCAGTACTTC. As protein: CASTRGPGETQYF.

This rearrangement joins TRBV15 to TRBJ2-1; D unclear. In germline, CDR1 is LNHNV, CDR2 YYDKDF (reference sequence). Deletions cut 0 bases from V and 3 bases from J, with 15 bases between. This CDR3 spans 17 amino acids. The CDR3 DNA reads as TGTGCCACCAGCAGAGACCCTCTAAAAGCTGGCTACAATGAGCAGTTCTTC. Protein product: CATSRDPLKAGYNEQFF.

J is TRBJ1-1 and V is TRBV11-3; tentative D call: TRBD1 (6 bases). V was clipped by 4 bases and J by 2 bases, with 14 bases between them. Germline CDR1 and CDR2: SGHNT and YENEEA. The CDR3 runs 15 residues. DNA of the CDR3: TGTGCCAGCAGCTCATGGACAGATTCTAACACTGAAGCTTTCTTT. Translating it yields CASSSWTDSNTEAFF.

The rearrangement uses TRBV2 and TRBJ1-5; perhaps TRBD1 as D (6 bases). Per germline, CDR1 SNHLY and CDR2 FYNNEI. Trimming took 7 bases from V and 4 from J, leaving 17 bases between them. The CDR3 is 15 amino acids. CDR3 DNA: TGTGCCAGCAAGTACAGGGAAACGTGGAATCAGCCCCAGCATTTT. This sequence encodes CASKYRETWNQPQHF. The full variable domain, completed using reference TRBV2 and TRBJ1-5, is EPEVTQTPSHQVTQMGQEVILRCVPISNHLYFYWYRQILGQKVEFLVSFYNNEISEKSEIFDDQFSVERPDGSNFTLKIRSTKLEDSAMYFCASKYRETWNQPQHFGDGTRLSIL.

This clone has just a few counts. The chain combines TRBV2 with TRBJ2-1, with unresolved D. Trimming removed 3 bases at V and 9 bases at J, with 12 bases between. Germline V gives CDR1 SNHLY, CDR2 FYNNEI. There are 13 residues in the CDR3. Here the CDR3 DNA reads TGTGCCAGCAGTGAGATTTGGCCGGGTGAGCAGTTCTTC. Its translation: CASSEIWPGEQFF.

This rearrangement joins TRBV4-1 to TRBJ2-3; D might be TRBD2 (5 bases). The CDR3 totals 16 residues. Germline V gives CDR1 MGHRA, CDR2 YSYEKL. With 4 bases removed from V and 5 bases from J, the gap between germline ends came to 19 bases. The CDR3 nucleotides are TGCGCCAGCAGCCGGCAAGCGGAGCTCGAGGGAGATACGCAGTATTTT. Translating gives CASSRQAELEGDTQYF.

V and J are TRBV6-2 or TRBV6-3 and TRBJ2-7; 7 bases fit TRBD1. Germline lookup yields CDR1 MNHEY and CDR2 SVGEGT. This CDR3 contains 13 residues. J lost 6 bases, V lost 4 bases, and 6 bases had no gene match. The CDR3 DNA reads as TGTGCCAGCAGTTGGGGGACAGCCCTCGAGCAGTACTTC. Its translation is CASSWGTALEQYF.

The rearrangement uses TRBV11-3 and TRBJ2-5; D is possibly TRBD2 (5 bases). V was cut by 4 bases and J by 0 bases, with 18 bases left in between. This CDR3 contains 17 residues. In germline, CDR1 is SGHNT, CDR2 YENEEA. The CDR3 DNA reads as TGTGCCAGCAGCTCCCTGCTTGCAGCGGACTACCAAGAGACCCAGTACTTC. Translation gives CASSSLLAADYQETQYF.

V usage is TRBV30 and J usage is TRBJ1-1; no definite D call. The CDR3 spans 13 residues. Germline V CDR1 and CDR2: GTSNPN, SVGIG (reference sequence). V dropped 3 bases and J dropped 3 bases, with 11 bases sitting between them. CDR3 in DNA: TGTGCCTGGAGCCTCCAGGAGGACACTGAAGCTTTCTTT. Amino acids: CAWSLQEDTEAFF.

The chain employs TRBV10-1 and TRBJ1-2; 7 bases align to TRBD1. Germline V gene sequence: CDR1 WNHNN, CDR2 SYGVQD (reference sequence). V lost 0 bases and J lost 5; bases outside the gene matches: 9. The CDR3 length is 16 residues. The CDR3 region is CASSESLYGTEYGYTF. Written as DNA, the CDR3 is TGCGCCAGCAGTGAGTCGCTTTACGGGACAGAGTATGGCTACACCTTC.

This chain joins TRBV9 and TRBJ2-5, with 7 bases matching TRBD1. Germline V gene lookup returns CDR1 SGDLS and CDR2 YYNGEE. The CDR3 covers 15 residues. V dropped 5 bases and J dropped 0; count of bases not matched to a gene: 7. CDR3 in DNA: TGTGCCAGCAGTACCGGGACAGAGTACCAAGAGACCCAGTACTTC. Translated: CASSTGTEYQETQYF.

The chain couples TRBV2 to TRBJ2-4; D is perhaps TRBD2 (6 bases). The germline V gene has CDR1 SNHLY and CDR2 FYNNEI. The CDR3 runs to 17 residues. Trimming cost V 6 bases and J 0 bases, with 18 bases left between them. CDR3 DNA: TGTGCCAGCAGGGGCAGGGATGGGGGACTAGCCAAAAACATTCAGTACTTC. Amino acids: CASRGRDGGLAKNIQYF.

J is TRBJ1-6 and V is TRBV7-2; D not certain. This CDR3 is 14 amino acids long. Trimming took 5 bases from V and 7 from J, leaving 12 bases between them. In germline, CDR1 is SGHTA, CDR2 FQGNSA. CDR3 sequence reads: CASSIGMRNSPLHF. In DNA, the CDR3 is TGTGCCAGCAGCATCGGGATGCGGAATTCACCCCTCCACTTT.